This TCR beta chain was sequenced for a study of blood T cell repertoires in COVID-19 (dated by TCRdb to between 2020 and 2021). Broadly, across the study: Samples covering the acute and convalescent phases of COVID-19 were provided by collaborators in the United States, Italy and Spain. Where HLA class I and class II types were available, the types were taken from metadata supplied by the sample provider, not from assay-based typing. Subjects who had been exposed to COVID-19, were actively infected with it, or had recovered from it provided the deeply sampled blood TCRbeta repertoires that made up the dataset. The material from the prospective study consisted of cDNA or gDNA derived from T cells, B-cell-depleted T cells, or PBMCs. Nearly every sample came with metadata listing a de-identified subject ID, COVID-19 status, age in years and sex. The repertoires were made available in a free public database intended to serve as a resource for research on the immune response to SARS-CoV-2. The samples were drawn from two sources: the first 160 participants of the ongoing ImmuneRACE study, and 1,254 subjects contributed by 6 global collaborators.

TCRbeta CDR3 regions were amplified from genomic DNA by means of the immunoSEQ Assay, a bias-controlled multiplex PCR. Per the authors' processing: Nucleated cell counts per sample were estimated from amplification of reference gene primers within the assay. To quantify the absolute abundance of each unique TCRbeta CDR3 rearrangement, sequence reads were collapsed and filtered. For each sample, productive Simpson clonality was calculated as the square root of Simpson's diversity index over productive rearrangements. TCRdb obtained this table from immuneACCESS and retained in-frame rearrangements with V and J assigned. These tables miss some clones; where compared with another copy, unresolved V genes account for less than half of the shortfall, and the remainder is unexplained. That table supplies the V and J calls and clone size; D and trimming were determined from the DNA. The sample data list about 190,000 clones, and roughly 82% of these were observed just once. The top ten clonotypes cover approximately 8% of the sample.

Broader findings and caveats from the paper: How much clinical and demographic metadata was included differed by source and by participant, and the metadata was provided uncurated.

Details on this clone: The specificity of this receptor is unknown. Base qualities are not provided; no much larger clone lies one nucleotide away.

One collaborating source in Seattle enrolled patients during active infection and followed them longitudinally through the course of disease. Whole blood was collected in K2EDTA tubes by collaborating institutions according to the institutions' own protocols. For TCRbeta analysis, collaborators shipped samples as frozen whole blood, isolated PBMCs, or DNA extracted from either of those sample types. V drops 0 bases and J drops 0 bases, leaving 19 bases in between. Measured from the cysteine to the phenylalanine, the CDR3 is 19 residues long. Only CDR3 DNA is held: 57 bases, read in frame from base 1. CDR1 and CDR2 are drawn from the germline V gene (reference sequence): SGHKS, YYEKEE.

The clonotype originates from a woman aged 60-75 years with COVID-19, enrolled during active disease. Material: peripheral blood. The chain uses TRBV5-5 and TRBJ1-5, and perhaps TRBD1 as D gene, on 5 matching bases. In nucleotide form, the sequence is TGTGCCAGCAGCTTGGCCGGTAATTGGGGCAGGAATAGCAATCAGCCCCAGCATTTT. This codes for CASSLAGNWGRNSNQPQHF. Here the CDR3 is joined to the reference TRBV5-5 and TRBJ1-5 genes, and the full variable domain is: DAGVTQSPTHLIKTRGQQVTLRCSPISGHKSVSWYQQVLGQGPQFIFQYYEKEERGRGNFPDRFSARQFPNYSSELNVNALLLGDSALYLCASSLAGNWGRNSNQPQHFGDGTRLSIL.